This T cell receptor beta chain derives from a study of blood T cells in healthy people across ages (dated by TCRdb to the mid-2010s). Context from the whole study: In model experiments, template switching captured about one uniquely barcoded TCR beta cDNA molecule for every two T cells. Using deep sequencing normalized with unique cDNA molecular identifiers, the study measured how TCR beta repertoire diversity changes with age. Donors were grouped into four age groups: young (average approximately 16 years), middle-aged (around 39), aged (about 59) and long-lived (around 80). Donors of different ages were randomly distributed across sequencing lanes to avoid experimental bias. Two additional independent replicas of 1 million unique cDNA reads from the same blood draw were analyzed for two donors (one aged 18 to 30 and one aged 80 or older). Overall study outcomes, separate from this receptor: The CMV infection status of donors was not known, potentially confounding age-related changes in expanded clonotypes. Observed TCR beta diversity correlated strongly with the percentage of naive T cells measured by flow cytometry. Estimates of total diversity based on one million sequenced T cells were regarded as lower bounds and as underestimates. As age increased, observed TCR beta diversity per million T cells dropped in a roughly linear way, and a significant reduction was already evident by age 40. Since profiling was done on bulk unsorted PBMCs, naive and antigen-experienced compartments could not be conclusively compared. Compared with the aged group, the long-lived group had more naive CD4+ T cells, fewer expanded clones and increased TCR diversity, a pattern suggesting age selection.

Its CDR3 holds 12 amino acids, cysteine through phenylalanine. Of all the DNA, just the CDR3 is kept, 36 bases in frame from base 1. For CDR1 and CDR2, the germline V gene (reference sequence) lists DFQATT and SNEGSKA. Systemically healthy Caucasian individuals from Russia, approximately 39 in total and aged about 6 to 95 years, were included as donors. Around 9.7 milliliters of peripheral blood were collected from each donor into EDTA-treated Vacutainer tubes. Ficoll-Paque density-gradient centrifugation was used to isolate PBMCs, with at least 6 million obtained per sample. Total RNA, at least 5.5 micrograms per sample, was extracted from PBMCs with Trizol reagent. For every donor, flow cytometry on a PBMC aliquot measured the percentage of naive CD45RAhigh/CD27high T cells. Library preparation used 5' RACE. Data came from an Illumina HiSeq 2500. A second PCR of roughly 6 to 11 cycles was run with a J-beta primer mix and a sample-barcoded 5' primer. A template-switch 5' adaptor carrying 12 random nucleotides introduced a unique molecular identifier onto each TCR beta cDNA molecule. Each sample yielded at least 3 million CDR3-containing paired-end reads. First-strand cDNA was synthesized from all RNA with the Mint cDNA synthesis kit, primed by a TRBC-specific oligonucleotide. Following uracil-DNA glycosylase treatment, a first 18-cycle PCR with universal primers M1SS and BC2_uni_R was performed on all cDNA. Regarding the original processing steps: Each sample was normalized by randomly selecting 1 million high-quality reads, each carrying a distinct molecular identifier. Reads with shared molecular identifiers were discarded instead of being binned into consensus sequences. CDR3 identification, clonotype clustering and error correction used MiTCR with a Q25 quality threshold and the strictest error-elimination algorithm. A nonparametric unseen species model using Euler transformation provided a lower-bound estimate of total TCR beta diversity. TCRdb reprocessed the public reads (quality trimming at Q25 with fastp, clone calling with MiXCR) and kept in-frame beta chains. Rows matching on CDR3 protein sequence are summarized as one entry with the most common DNA and genes. The V and J calls follow TCRdb's processing rather than the paper's. This sample comprises roughly 900,000 distinct CDR3 sequences, under 30% of them detected only once. Of the sample, approximately 15% falls within the top ten clones.

About this clonotype: What this receptor recognizes is not known. Base qualities are not at hand, and no much larger clone is one base apart.

The chain joins TRBV20-1 to TRBJ2-7, with 8 junctional bases fitting TRBD2. The specimen was blood. The clonotype originates from a woman aged 80 or over in good health. The DNA reads TGCAGCTCCCGGGGGGGGACCTACGAGCAGTACTTC. This is translated as CSSRGGTYEQYF.